This paragraph reports one T cell receptor (beta chain). A read error may account for a junction end that differs from germline. TCRdb's copy holds only in-frame clones and misses some; the assay was immunoSEQ multiplex PCR. The data contain fewer than 90,000 clones, 86% of them singletons. This specimen comes from a study of OX40 agonist ivuxolimab in advanced cancers. In the study overall: The study reported partial responses in three patients: one hepatocellular carcinoma, two cutaneous melanoma.

The CDR3 loop spans 14 amino acids. The gene calls are TRBV5-3 and TRBJ2-2; D is uncertain. TRBV5-3 is an ORF, and what it does is uncertain. This sequence originates from an adult with an advanced solid tumor such as melanoma, head and neck, liver or kidney cancer. The specimen comprised CD4+ or CD8+ T cells sorted from blood, sampled in a trial of the OX40 agonist ivuxolimab. The CDR3 is CASSLKLNTGELFF. The DNA for the CDR3 is TGTGCCAGCAGCTTGAAACTGAACACCGGGGAGCTGTTTTTT.